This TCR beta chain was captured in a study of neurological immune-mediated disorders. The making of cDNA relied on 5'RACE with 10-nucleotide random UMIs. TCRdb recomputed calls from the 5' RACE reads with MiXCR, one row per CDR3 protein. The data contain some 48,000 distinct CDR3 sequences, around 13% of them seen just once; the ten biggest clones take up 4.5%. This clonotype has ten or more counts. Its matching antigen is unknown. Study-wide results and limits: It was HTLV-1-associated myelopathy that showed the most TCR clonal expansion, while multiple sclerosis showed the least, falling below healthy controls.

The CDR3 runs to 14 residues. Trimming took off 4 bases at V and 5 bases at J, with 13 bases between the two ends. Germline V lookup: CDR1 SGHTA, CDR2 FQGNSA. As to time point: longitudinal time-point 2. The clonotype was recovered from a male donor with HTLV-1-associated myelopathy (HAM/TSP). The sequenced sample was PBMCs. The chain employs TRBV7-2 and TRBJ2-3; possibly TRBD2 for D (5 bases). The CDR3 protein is CASSSYGRGDTQYF. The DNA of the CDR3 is TGTGCCAGCAGCTCCTACGGACGGGGAGATACGCAGTATTTT. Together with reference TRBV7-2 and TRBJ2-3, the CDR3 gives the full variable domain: GAGVSQSPSNKVTEKGKDVELRCDPISGHTALYWYRQSLGQGLEFLIYFQGNSAPDKSGLPSDRFSAERTGGSVSTLTIQRTQQEDSAVYLCASSSYGRGDTQYFGPGTRLTVL.